These 22 T cell receptor beta chains share one sample of origin, sequenced in a study of control samples from healthy donors and cancer patients. Using immunoSEQ multiplex PCR, the repertoire was profiled, and TCRdb retains in-frame clones only, with some absent. This table has some 150,000 clones, roughly 94% appearing once. Sequencing was performed on PBMCs. The receptors originated from a man in his sixties with colorectal cancer.

The V gene is TRBV11-2, the J gene TRBJ1-3, with 8 bases matching TRBD1. V shed 5 bases and J 4 bases; nucleotides not matched to a gene: 4. The length of the CDR3 is 14 residues. The germline V gene encodes CDR1 SGHAT and CDR2 FQNNGV. CDR3 nucleotides: TGTGCCAGCAGCACGCAGGGGGCGGGAAACACCATATATTTT. Protein sequence: CASSTQGAGNTIYF.

The rearrangement links TRBV30 to TRBJ1-5; no definite D call. V lost 3 bases and J 7 bases, leaving 13 bases between the germline ends. Per the germline V gene, CDR1 is GTSNPN and CDR2 is SVGIG (reference sequence). CDR3 length equals 13 residues. CDR3 sequence reads: CAWSRLGSQPQHF. The CDR3 DNA sequence: TGTGCCTGGAGCCGACTGGGAAGCCAGCCCCAGCATTTT.

This chain joins TRBV6-1 and TRBJ1-2, with D possibly being TRBD1 (5 bases). The ends were cut back, 1 base at V and 3 bases at J, with 12 bases in the middle. Germline assignment: CDR1 MNHNS and CDR2 SASEGT. The CDR3 spans 15 residues. The CDR3 reads CASSEVGAVDYGYTF. As DNA, the CDR3 is TGTGCCAGCAGTGAAGTAGGGGCCGTCGACTATGGCTACACCTTC.

The rearrangement joins TRBV6-2 or TRBV6-3 to TRBJ2-6; TRBD2 aligns across 7 bases. Looked up from germline, CDR1 is MNHEY and CDR2 is SVGEGT. This CDR3 spans 15 amino acids. The ends lost 4 bases at V and 2 bases at J; junction bases unmatched: 2. The CDR3 reads CASSSAGAGANVLTF. The CDR3 nucleotides are TGTGCCAGCAGTTCTGCGGGGGCTGGGGCCAACGTCCTGACTTTC.

The V and J genes are TRBV7-2 and TRBJ2-4; 7 positions agree with TRBD2. The CDR3 is 15 residues long. The germline CDR1 and CDR2 sequences are SGHTA and FQGNSA. V was pared by 3 bases and J by 8 bases, with 10 bases of the junction left unmatched. The CDR3 is CASSFQAGPSDIQYF. The CDR3 region has the DNA TGTGCCAGCAGCTTCCAAGCGGGACCCTCGGACATTCAGTACTTC. Using reference TRBV7-2 and TRBJ2-4 for the parts outside the CDR3, the full variable domain is GAGVSQSPSNKVTEKGKDVELRCDPISGHTALYWYRQSLGQGLEFLIYFQGNSAPDKSGLPSDRFSAERTGGSVSTLTIQRTQQEDSAVYLCASSFQAGPSDIQYFGAGTRLSVL.

The V gene is TRBV5-1, the J gene TRBJ2-6; D remains ambiguous. Germline V lookup: CDR1 SGHRS, CDR2 YFSETQ. Between the trimmed V and J ends, which lost 7 bases and 3 bases, there was a span of 8 bases. This CDR3 spans 13 amino acids. For the CDR3, the DNA is TGCGCCAGCGCCATCAATGGGGCCAACGTCCTGACTTTC. It yields the protein CASAINGANVLTF.

V is TRBV27 and J is TRBJ1-6; a weak D match, TRBD1 (5 bases). There are 16 residues in the CDR3. V lost 5 bases and J lost 10, with 21 bases in between. Germline V gene lookup returns CDR1 MNHEY and CDR2 SMNVEV (reference sequence). CDR3 amino acids: CASSRAGGWRGSPLHF. The CDR3 coding sequence is TGTGCCAGCAGTAGGGCCGGGGGATGGCGGGGATCACCCCTCCACTTT.

The V call is TRBV19, the J call TRBJ1-2; no definite D call. Trimming removed 7 bases at V and 6 bases at J, with 18 bases between. The germline gives CDR1 LNHDA, CDR2 SQIVND (reference sequence). The CDR3 loop spans 14 amino acids. Written as DNA, the CDR3 is TGTGCCAGTACGCCGGGCTTCCCGGCGGATGGCTACACCTTC. It translates to CASTPGFPADGYTF.

V and J are TRBV5-8 and TRBJ2-1, with D uncertain. CDR3 length: 11 residues. Trimming pared 3 bases from V and 5 bases from J, leaving 3 bases between. Germline CDR1 is SGHTS and CDR2 is YDEGEE. CDR3 coding DNA: TGTGCCAGCAGCTCGAACAATGAGCAGTTCTTC. Encoded protein: CASSSNNEQFF.

The chain employs TRBV3-1 (or the pseudogene TRBV3-2) and TRBJ2-1; 7 bases align to TRBD1. This CDR3 has 14 amino acids. V gave up 4 bases and J gave up 7 bases; unmatched junction bases: 7. Germline assignment: CDR1 LGHDT and CDR2 YNNKEL (reference sequence). CDR3 in DNA: TGTGCCAGCAGCCTGGCAGGGGGTGCGAATGAGCAGTTCTTC. It is translated as CASSLAGGANEQFF.

This clone was observed once. The V gene is TRBV30, the J gene TRBJ1-3, with D uncertain. Germline-derived CDR1 and CDR2 are GTSNPN and SVGIG (reference sequence). V lost 6 bases, J lost 0 bases, and 9 bases lay in between. CDR3 size: 13 residues. CDR3 amino acids: CACSWISGNTIYF. The CDR3 bases are TGTGCCTGTAGCTGGATCTCTGGAAACACCATATATTTT.

The V call is TRBV15, the J call TRBJ1-4; 10 bases map to TRBD1. Germline CDR1 reads LNHNV; CDR2 reads YYDKDF (reference sequence). CDR3 length: 15 amino acids. V lost 0 bases to trimming and J lost 6 bases; unmatched junction nucleotides: 1. The DNA of the CDR3 is TGTGCCACCAGCAGAGAAGGGACAGGGGATGAAAAACTGTTTTTT. Amino acid sequence: CATSREGTGDEKLFF.

V and J are TRBV19 and TRBJ1-2; D is unresolved. Deletions cut 4 bases from V and 2 bases from J, with 14 bases between. CDR3 length: 15 amino acids. Germline V lookup: CDR1 LNHDA, CDR2 SQIVND (reference sequence). Here the CDR3 DNA reads TGTGCCAGTAGTAGCCGTGAAGCAAACAACTATGGCTACACCTTC. Protein product: CASSSREANNYGYTF.

The chain recombines TRBV6-4 with TRBJ1-1; D remains ambiguous. Trimming pared 7 bases from V and 0 bases from J, leaving 15 bases between. The CDR3 is made up of 15 amino acids. From germline, CDR1 is MRHNA and CDR2 SNTAGT. DNA for the CDR3: TGTGCCAGCACCCCAACGGCTCGGATGAACACTGAAGCTTTCTTT. Translation: CASTPTARMNTEAFF.

The sample holds one count of this clone. The rearrangement links TRBV28 to TRBJ2-4; the D is unclear. The CDR3 contains 14 residues. Germline CDR1 and CDR2: MDHEN and SYDVKM. V was clipped by 2 bases and J by 3 bases, with 8 bases between them. CDR3 nucleotides: TGTGCCAGCAGTTTAAACGCCGGCAAAAACATTCAGTACTTC. Translated: CASSLNAGKNIQYF.

V gene TRBV6-5 combines with J gene TRBJ1-6, with D possibly matching TRBD1 (6 bases). Germline CDR1 and CDR2: MNHEY and SVGAGI. Trimming left V 6 bases short and J 4 bases short, with 10 bases between. This CDR3 has 14 amino acids. Here the CDR3 reads CASRGTSYNSPLHF. CDR3 in DNA: TGTGCCAGCAGGGGGACAAGTTATAATTCACCCCTCCACTTT.

The V call is TRBV6-1, the J call TRBJ2-7; TRBD2 agrees at 8 bases. The length of the CDR3 is 14 residues. V shed 2 bases, J shed 2 bases, and the junction held 2 bases outside the gene matches. CDR1 is MNHNS and CDR2 is SASEGT in the germline V gene. CDR3 sequence (DNA): TGTGCCAGCAGTGAAAGCGGGGGACCCTACGAGCAGTACTTC. Protein product: CASSESGGPYEQYF.

The V call is TRBV6-5, the J call TRBJ1-2; 12 positions agree with TRBD1. CDR3 length: 14 amino acids. Per the germline V gene, CDR1 is MNHEY and CDR2 is SVGAGI. V gave up 6 bases and J gave up 8 bases; unmatched junction bases: 7. For the CDR3, the DNA is TGTGCCAGCAGGGGGACAGGGGGCTCATTCGGCTACACCTTC. Translated: CASRGTGGSFGYTF.

V and J are TRBV11-3 and TRBJ1-1; D ambiguous. The CDR3 is made up of 13 amino acids. Germline CDR1 and CDR2: SGHNT and YENEEA. The V end was cut by 4 bases, the J end by 7 bases, with 13 bases between. This chain's CDR3 is CASSYQSRGEAFF. CDR3 in DNA: TGTGCCAGCAGCTATCAAAGCCGGGGTGAAGCTTTCTTT.

This clone was detected once. This chain joins TRBV9 and TRBJ1-2, with D possibly TRBD1 on 6 matching bases. The V gene's germline CDR1 is SGDLS and CDR2 YYNGEE. This CDR3 is built from 15 residues. The ends were cut back, 3 bases at V and 5 bases at J, with 17 bases in the middle. CDR3 nucleotides: TGTGCCAGCAGCGGGACCTCCGGGACAACGTATGGCTACACCTTC. Translated: CASSGTSGTTYGYTF.

This chain joins TRBV11-2 and TRBJ2-7; the match to TRBD1 covers 7 bases. The length of the CDR3 is 14 residues. Looked up from germline, CDR1 is SGHAT and CDR2 is FQNNGV. V lost 3 bases to trimming and J lost 4 bases; unmatched junction nucleotides: 6. The CDR3 here is CASSFGTAFYEQYF. DNA for the CDR3: TGTGCCAGCAGCTTCGGGACAGCCTTTTACGAGCAGTACTTC.

This chain uses TRBV30 with TRBJ1-2; 10 nucleotides match TRBD1. The CDR3 is 13 residues long. Trimming took 4 bases from V and 6 from J; bases not matched to a gene: 5. CDR1 and CDR2 from the germline V gene are GTSNPN and SVGIG (reference sequence). As DNA, the CDR3 is TGTGCCTGGAAAATGACAGGGGGCAATGGCTACACCTTC. Translated: CAWKMTGGNGYTF.